The entry below gives a single TCR beta chain sequence along with its context. Trimming removed 5 bases at V and 7 bases at J, with 12 bases between. This CDR3 comprises 14 residues. From germline, CDR1 is SGHAT and CDR2 FQNNGV. Data came from immunoSEQ multiplex PCR; TCRdb stores just in-frame clones and leaves some out. The sample contains about 92,000 clones, more than 75% of which appear only once. The data are from a study of control samples from healthy donors and cancer patients. The V call is TRBV11-2, the J call TRBJ1-6; no reliable D call. This receptor was taken from a woman aged 55-75 years in good health. The sequenced sample was blood. CDR3 in DNA: TGTGCCAGCAGCCCCCTCTTTGGGAATTCACCCCTCCACTTT. Its translation: CASSPLFGNSPLHF.